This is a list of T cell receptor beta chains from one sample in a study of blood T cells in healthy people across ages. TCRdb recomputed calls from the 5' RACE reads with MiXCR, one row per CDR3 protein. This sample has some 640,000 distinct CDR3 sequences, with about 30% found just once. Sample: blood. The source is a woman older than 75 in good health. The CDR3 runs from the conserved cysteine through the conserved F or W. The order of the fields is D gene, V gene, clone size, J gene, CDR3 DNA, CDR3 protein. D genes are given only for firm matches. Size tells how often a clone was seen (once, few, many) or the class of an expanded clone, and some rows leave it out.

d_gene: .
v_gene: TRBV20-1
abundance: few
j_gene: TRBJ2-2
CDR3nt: TGCAGTGCTGGCTACCGGGCCGTGAACACCGGGGAGCTGTTTTTT
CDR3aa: CSAGYRAVNTGELFF

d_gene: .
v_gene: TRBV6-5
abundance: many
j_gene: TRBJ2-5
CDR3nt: TGTGCCAGCAGCCCCTCCCCGGAGACCCAGTACTTC
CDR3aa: CASSPSPETQYF

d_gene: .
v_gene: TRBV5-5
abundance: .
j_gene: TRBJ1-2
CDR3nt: TGTGCCAGCAGCTTGTCTGGACAGAGAGACTATGGCGGCTACACCTTC
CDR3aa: CASSLSGQRDYGGYTF

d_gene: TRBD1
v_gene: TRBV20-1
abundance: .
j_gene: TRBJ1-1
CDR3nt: TGCAGTGCTTGGGACAGGGGGGGTGGTCTCCCTGAAGCTTTCTTT
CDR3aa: CSAWDRGGGLPEAFF

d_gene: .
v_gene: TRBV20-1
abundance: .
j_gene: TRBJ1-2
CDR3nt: TGCAATGCTAGAGTCTCGACAGGTTGGACCTACTATGGCTACACCTTC
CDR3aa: CNARVSTGWTYYGYTF

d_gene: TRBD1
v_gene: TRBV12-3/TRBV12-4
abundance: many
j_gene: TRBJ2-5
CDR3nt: TGTGCCAGCAGTTTAATCGGACAGGGGCAAGAGACCCAGTACTTC
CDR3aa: CASSLIGQGQETQYF

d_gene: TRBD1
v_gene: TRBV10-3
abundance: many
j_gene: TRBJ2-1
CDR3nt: TGTGCCATCAGGACAGGGTTGGAGGAGCAGTTCTTC
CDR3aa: CAIRTGLEEQFF

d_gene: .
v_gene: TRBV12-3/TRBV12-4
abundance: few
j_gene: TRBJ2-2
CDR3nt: TGTGCCAGCAGTTTAAGAACAGGTTCCACCGGGGAGCTGTTTTTT
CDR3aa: CASSLRTGSTGELFF

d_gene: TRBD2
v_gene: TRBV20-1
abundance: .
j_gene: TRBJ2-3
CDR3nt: TGCAGTGCTAGAGCGGGACTAGCGGGGGGATCGGGAGGGAATACGCAGTATTTT
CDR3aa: CSARAGLAGGSGGNTQYF

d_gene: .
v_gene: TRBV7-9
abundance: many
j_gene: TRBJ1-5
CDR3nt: TGTGCCAGCAGCCTTTCACGGGGGGATCAGCCCCAGCATTTT
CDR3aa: CASSLSRGDQPQHF

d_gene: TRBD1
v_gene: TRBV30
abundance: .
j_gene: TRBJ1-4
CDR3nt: TGTGCCTGGAGTGTCTTTGGGACAGATGGTGAAAAACTGTTTTTT
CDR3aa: CAWSVFGTDGEKLFF

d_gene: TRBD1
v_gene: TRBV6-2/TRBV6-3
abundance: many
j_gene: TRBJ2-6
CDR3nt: TGTGCCAGCAGTTACGGGACAGGCAGCTCTGGGGCCAACGTCCTGACTTTC
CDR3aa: CASSYGTGSSGANVLTF

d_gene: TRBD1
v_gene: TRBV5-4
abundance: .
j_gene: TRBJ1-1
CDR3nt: TGTGCCAGCAGCACAGGACAGGGGGGGAACACTGAAGCTTTCTTT
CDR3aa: CASSTGQGGNTEAFF

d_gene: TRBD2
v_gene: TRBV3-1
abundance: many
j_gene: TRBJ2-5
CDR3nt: TGTGCCAGCAGCCAAGTCTCTAGCGGAGGTCAAGAGACCCAGTACTTC
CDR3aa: CASSQVSSGGQETQYF

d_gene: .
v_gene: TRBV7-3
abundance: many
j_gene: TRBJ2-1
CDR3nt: TGTGCCAGCAGCCCCTTTGGCCGAGGAGGAATTCACAATGAGCAGTTCTTC
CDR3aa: CASSPFGRGGIHNEQFF

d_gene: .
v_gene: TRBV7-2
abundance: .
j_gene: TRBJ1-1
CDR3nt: TGTGTCAGCAGCCCCGACTTGAACACCGAAGCTTTCTTT
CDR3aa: CVSSPDLNTEAFF

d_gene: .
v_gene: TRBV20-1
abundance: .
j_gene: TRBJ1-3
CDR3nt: TGCAGTGCTAGCCCCATAGTGGGCTCTGGAAACACCATATATTTT
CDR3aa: CSASPIVGSGNTIYF

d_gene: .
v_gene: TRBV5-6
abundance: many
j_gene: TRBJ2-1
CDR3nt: TGTGCCAGCAGCTTGGTCAGCGGCTCCTACAATGAGCAGTTCTTC
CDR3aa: CASSLVSGSYNEQFF

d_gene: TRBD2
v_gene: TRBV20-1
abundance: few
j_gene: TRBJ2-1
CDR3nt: TGCAGTGCTAGAAGAGGCGGGAGAAGGGATGAGCAGTTCTTC
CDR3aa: CSARRGGRRDEQFF

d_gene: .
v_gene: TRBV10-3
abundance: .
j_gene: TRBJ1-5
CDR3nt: TGTGCCATCAGTGAGCCGGGGGTGCTGGGCAATCAGCTCCAGCATTTT
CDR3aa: CAISEPGVLGNQLQHF

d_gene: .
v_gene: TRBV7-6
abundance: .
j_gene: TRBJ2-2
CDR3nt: TGTGCCAGCAGCCCTTGGGCTAGCGCGAACACCGGGGAGCTGTTTTTT
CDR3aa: CASSPWASANTGELFF

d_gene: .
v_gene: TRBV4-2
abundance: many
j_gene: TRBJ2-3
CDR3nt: TGTGCCAGCAGCTCGCCCCCGGGGGGCGGCGCAGATACGCAGTATTTT
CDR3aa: CASSSPPGGGADTQYF

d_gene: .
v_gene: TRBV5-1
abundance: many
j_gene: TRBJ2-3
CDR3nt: TGCGCCAGCAGCTTGCCAACCAAGTCCACGGGTCTCGGGGCAGATACGCAGTATTTT
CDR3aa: CASSLPTKSTGLGADTQYF

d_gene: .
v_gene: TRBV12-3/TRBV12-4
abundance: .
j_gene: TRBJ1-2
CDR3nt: TGTGCCGGCAGCCTGGACAGATTCTATGGCTACACCTTC
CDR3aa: CAGSLDRFYGYTF

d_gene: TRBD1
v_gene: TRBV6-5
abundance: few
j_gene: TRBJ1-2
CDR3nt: TGTGCCAGCAGTGTTGCCCTCGGGACAGCTGGCTACACCTTC
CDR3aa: CASSVALGTAGYTF

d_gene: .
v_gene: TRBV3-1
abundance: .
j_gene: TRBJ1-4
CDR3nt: TGTGCCAGCAGCCAAGTTCCAGGCTTAAATGAAAAACTGTTTTTT
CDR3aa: CASSQVPGLNEKLFF